Described below is a single TCR beta chain sequence and its context. Terminally differentiated effector memory CD45RA+ cells were excluded by CCR7 positive selection of CD45RO-negative cells. The record originates from a study of shared clonotypes between healthy human individuals. Assay used: immunoSEQ multiplex PCR; TCRdb lists only in-frame clones, some missing. This table holds 2 million to 2.5 million clones, more than 85% found once. The receptor's source is a man aged 18 to 30 in good health. Some clones in this sample may be carry-over from other donors' samples. Specimen: naive CD8+ T cells from PBMCs.

The chain's CDR3 is CASSLTDRGDTEAFF. The CDR3 region has the DNA TGTGCCAGCAGCTTAACGGACAGGGGAGACACTGAAGCTTTCTTT. The rearrangement uses TRBV7-3 and TRBJ1-1; 9 nucleotides line up with TRBD1. This CDR3 has 15 amino acids. The germline gives CDR1 SGHTA, CDR2 FQGTGA. V was clipped by 0 bases and J by 3 bases; unmatched bases: 2.